These T cell receptor beta chains were read from a single sample in a study of T cells in Graves' hyperthyroidism and ophthalmopathy. From the multiplex PCR reads, TCRdb called clonotypes with MiXCR, one entry per CDR3 protein. The sample lists 450,000 to 600,000 distinct CDR3 sequences, 20% seen once, with about 45% in the top ten. The material sequenced was blood. The origin of the receptors is a man in his forties with Graves' ophthalmopathy. CDR3s include the opening cysteine and the closing phenylalanine or tryptophan. The order of the fields is V gene, J gene, clone size, D gene, CDR3 protein, CDR3 DNA. A D gene is named only where the DNA matches it firmly. Size is omitted from some rows. Given values are once, few, many or a class for expanded clones.

TRBV12-5	TRBJ1-1	many	-	CASGPPGGPNTEAFF	TGTGCTAGTGGTCCCCCCGGGGGTCCGAACACTGAAGCTTTCTTT
TRBV19	TRBJ2-5	few	TRBD2	CASRSTGTSGREYF	TGTGCCAGTCGCTCTACCGGGACTAGCGGAAGGGAGTACTTC
TRBV4-2	TRBJ2-3	few	TRBD2	CASSQVRLAGDTDTQYF	TGTGCCAGCAGCCAAGTCAGACTAGCGGGAGACACAGATACGCAGTATTTT
TRBV6-2/TRBV6-3	TRBJ2-7	few	TRBD2	CASSLTSVQGEEQYF	TGTGCCAGCAGTCTCACTAGCGTTCAAGGAGAGGAGCAGTACTTC
TRBV20-1	TRBJ1-4	few	TRBD1	CSAREGTGSGEKLFF	TGCAGTGCTAGAGAAGGGACAGGGTCGGGTGAAAAACTGTTTTTT
TRBV10-3	TRBJ2-6	few	-	CAISELASGANVLTF	TGTGCCATCAGTGAGTTAGCGTCTGGGGCCAACGTCCTGACTTTC
TRBV6-1	TRBJ2-3	many	-	CASSERGGRTDTQYF	TGTGCCAGCAGTGAAAGGGGGGGCAGGACAGATACGCAGTATTTT
TRBV5-1	TRBJ2-3	few	TRBD2	CASSLGLAANTQYF	TGCGCCAGCAGCTTGGGACTAGCCGCAAATACGCAGTATTTT
TRBV4-2	TRBJ2-3	-	-	CASSQGVDLSEASGTDTQYF	TGTGCCAGCAGCCAGGGGGTAGACTTGAGTGAGGCTAGCGGCACAGATACGCAGTATTTT
TRBV6-6	TRBJ1-2	-	TRBD1	CASSYSGQGSYGYTF	TGTGCCAGCAGTTACTCGGGACAGGGGAGCTATGGCTACACCTTC
TRBV6-1	TRBJ2-2	few	-	CASIKGGGSNTGELFF	TGTGCCAGCATAAAGGGTGGAGGATCGAACACCGGGGAGCTGTTTTTT
TRBV13	TRBJ1-2	few	TRBD1	CASSFGTGGNGYTF	TGTGCCAGCAGCTTCGGGACAGGGGGCAATGGCTACACCTTC
TRBV11-1	TRBJ2-7	few	TRBD2	CASSGTSYYEQYF	TGTGCCAGCAGCGGGACTAGCTACTACGAGCAGTACTTC
TRBV2	TRBJ2-3	many	-	CASSPGSLGYTQYF	TGTGCCAGCAGCCCCGGTTCCTTGGGATATACGCAGTATTTT